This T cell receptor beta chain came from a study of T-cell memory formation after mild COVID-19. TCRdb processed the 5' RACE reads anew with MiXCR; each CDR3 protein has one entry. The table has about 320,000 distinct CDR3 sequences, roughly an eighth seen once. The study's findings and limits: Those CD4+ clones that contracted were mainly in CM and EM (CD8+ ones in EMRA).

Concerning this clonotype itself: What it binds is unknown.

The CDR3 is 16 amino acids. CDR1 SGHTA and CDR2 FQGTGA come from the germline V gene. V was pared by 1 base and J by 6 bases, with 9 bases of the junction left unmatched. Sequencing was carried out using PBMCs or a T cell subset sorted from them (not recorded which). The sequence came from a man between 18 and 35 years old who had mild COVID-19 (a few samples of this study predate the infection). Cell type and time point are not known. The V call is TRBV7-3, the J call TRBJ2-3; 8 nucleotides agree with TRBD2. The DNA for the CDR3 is TGTGCCAGCAGCTTAATGGCCGGGGGGGCAACGGATACGCAGTATTTT. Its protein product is CASSLMAGGATDTQYF.